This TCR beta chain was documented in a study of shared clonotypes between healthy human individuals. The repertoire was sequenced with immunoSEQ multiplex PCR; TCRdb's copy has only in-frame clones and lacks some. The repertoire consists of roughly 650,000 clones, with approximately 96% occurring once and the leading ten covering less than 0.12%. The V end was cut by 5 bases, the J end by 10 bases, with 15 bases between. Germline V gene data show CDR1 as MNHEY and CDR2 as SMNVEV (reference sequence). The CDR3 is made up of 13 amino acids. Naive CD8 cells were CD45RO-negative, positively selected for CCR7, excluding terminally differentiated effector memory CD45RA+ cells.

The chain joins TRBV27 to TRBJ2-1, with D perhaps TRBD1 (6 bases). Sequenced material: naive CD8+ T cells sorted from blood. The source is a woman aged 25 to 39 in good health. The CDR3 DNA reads TGTGCCAGCAGTATTACAGGGTTAAACGAGCAGTTCTTC. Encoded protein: CASSITGLNEQFF.